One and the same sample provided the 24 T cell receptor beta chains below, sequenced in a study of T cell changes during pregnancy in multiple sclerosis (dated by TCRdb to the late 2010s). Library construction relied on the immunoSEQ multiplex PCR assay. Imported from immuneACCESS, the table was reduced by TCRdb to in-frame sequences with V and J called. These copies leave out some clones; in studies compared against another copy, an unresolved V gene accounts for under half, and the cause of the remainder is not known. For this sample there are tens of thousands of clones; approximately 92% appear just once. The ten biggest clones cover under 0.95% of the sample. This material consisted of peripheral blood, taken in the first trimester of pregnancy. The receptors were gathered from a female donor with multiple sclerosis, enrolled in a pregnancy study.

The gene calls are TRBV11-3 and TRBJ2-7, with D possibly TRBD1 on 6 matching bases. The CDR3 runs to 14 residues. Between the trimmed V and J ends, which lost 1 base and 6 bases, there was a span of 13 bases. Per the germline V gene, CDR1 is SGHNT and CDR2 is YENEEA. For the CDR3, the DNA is TGTGCCAGCAGCTTAGGGGGGCCCTCCAGCGAGCAGTACTTC. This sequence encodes CASSLGGPSSEQYF.

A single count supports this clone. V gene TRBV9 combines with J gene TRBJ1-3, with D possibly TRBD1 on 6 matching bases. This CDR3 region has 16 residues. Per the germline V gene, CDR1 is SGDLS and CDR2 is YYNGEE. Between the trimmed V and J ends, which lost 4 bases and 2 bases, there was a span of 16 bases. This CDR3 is CASSFTTGLAGNTIYF. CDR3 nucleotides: TGTGCCAGCAGCTTTACGACAGGATTGGCTGGAAACACCATATATTTT.

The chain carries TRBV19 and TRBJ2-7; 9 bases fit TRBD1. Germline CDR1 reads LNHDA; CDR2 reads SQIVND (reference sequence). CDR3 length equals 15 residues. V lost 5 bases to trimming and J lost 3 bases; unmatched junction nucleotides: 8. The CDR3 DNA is TGTGCCAGTAGTCAGACAGGGGGAAGCCACTACGAGCAGTACTTC. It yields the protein CASSQTGGSHYEQYF. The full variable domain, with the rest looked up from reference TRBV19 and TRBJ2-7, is DGGITQSPKYLFRKEGQNVTLSCEQNLNHDAMYWYRQDPGQGLRLIYYSQIVNDFQKGDIAEGYSVSREKKESFPLTVTSAQKNPTAFYLCASSQTGGSHYEQYFGPGTRLTVT.

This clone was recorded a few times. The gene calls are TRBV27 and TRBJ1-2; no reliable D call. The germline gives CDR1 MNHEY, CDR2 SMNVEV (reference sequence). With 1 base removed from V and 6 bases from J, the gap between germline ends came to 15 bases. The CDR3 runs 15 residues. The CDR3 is CASSLWTDLRDGYTF. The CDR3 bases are TGTGCCAGCAGTTTATGGACGGACCTGAGGGATGGCTACACCTTC.

The CDR3 DNA reads TGTGCCAGCTGCACGTGGGCAGACTATGGCTACACCTTC. Its translation: CASCTWADYGYTF. This chain joins TRBV25-1 and TRBJ1-2; D is unresolved. The CDR3 loop spans 13 amino acids. The V end lost 8 bases, the J end lost 3 bases, and 13 bases lay between the germline ends. From germline, CDR1 is MGHDK and CDR2 SYGVNS.

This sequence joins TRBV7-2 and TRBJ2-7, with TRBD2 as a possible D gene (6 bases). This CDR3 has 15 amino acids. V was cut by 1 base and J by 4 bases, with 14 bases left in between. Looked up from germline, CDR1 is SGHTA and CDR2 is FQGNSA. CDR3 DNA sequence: TGTGCCAGCAGCTTAGGTCAGGGAGGAAAGTACGAGCAGTACTTC. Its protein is CASSLGQGGKYEQYF. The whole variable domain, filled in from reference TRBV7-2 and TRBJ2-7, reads GAGVSQSPSNKVTEKGKDVELRCDPISGHTALYWYRQSLGQGLEFLIYFQGNSAPDKSGLPSDRFSAERTGGSVSTLTIQRTQQEDSAVYLCASSLGQGGKYEQYFGPGTRLTVT.

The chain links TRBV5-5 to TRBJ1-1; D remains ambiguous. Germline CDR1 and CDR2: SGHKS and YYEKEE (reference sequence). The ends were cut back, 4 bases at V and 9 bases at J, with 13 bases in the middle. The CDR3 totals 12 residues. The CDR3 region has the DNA TGTGCCAGCAGCCCCTCCGGGGATCAAGCTTTCTTT. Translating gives CASSPSGDQAFF.

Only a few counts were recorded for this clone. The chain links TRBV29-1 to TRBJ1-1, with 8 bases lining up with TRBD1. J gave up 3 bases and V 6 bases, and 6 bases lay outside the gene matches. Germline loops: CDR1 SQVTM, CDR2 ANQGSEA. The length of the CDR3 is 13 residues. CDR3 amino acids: CSVRRGHDTEAFF. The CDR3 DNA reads TGCAGCGTCCGCAGGGGGCACGACACTGAAGCTTTCTTT.

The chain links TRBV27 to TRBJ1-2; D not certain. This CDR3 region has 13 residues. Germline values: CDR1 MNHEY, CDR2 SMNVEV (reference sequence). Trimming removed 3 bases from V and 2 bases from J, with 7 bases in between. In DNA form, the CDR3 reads TGTGCCAGCAGTTTGGGAGGGAACTATGGCTACACCTTC. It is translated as CASSLGGNYGYTF.

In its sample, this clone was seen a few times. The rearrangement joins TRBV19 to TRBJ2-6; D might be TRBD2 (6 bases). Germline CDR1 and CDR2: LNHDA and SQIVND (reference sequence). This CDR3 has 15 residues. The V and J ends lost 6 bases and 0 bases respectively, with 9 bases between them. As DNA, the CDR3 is TGTGCCAGTAGACGGGGGTCCTCTGGGGCCAACGTCCTGACTTTC. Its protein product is CASRRGSSGANVLTF.

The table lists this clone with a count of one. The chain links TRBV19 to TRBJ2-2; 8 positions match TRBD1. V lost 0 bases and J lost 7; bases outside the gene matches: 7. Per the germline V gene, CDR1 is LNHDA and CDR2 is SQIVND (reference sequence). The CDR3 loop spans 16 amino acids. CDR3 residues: CASSIDPGTGYGELFF. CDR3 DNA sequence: TGTGCCAGTAGTATAGATCCAGGGACAGGCTACGGGGAGCTGTTTTTT.

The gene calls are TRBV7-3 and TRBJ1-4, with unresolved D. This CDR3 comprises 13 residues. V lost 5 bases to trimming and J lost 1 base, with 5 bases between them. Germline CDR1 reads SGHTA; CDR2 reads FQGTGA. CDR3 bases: TGTGCCAGCAGCCGGGGAACTAATGAAAAACTGTTTTTT. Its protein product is CASSRGTNEKLFF. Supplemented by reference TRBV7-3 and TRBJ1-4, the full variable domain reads GAGVSQTPSNKVTEKGKYVELRCDPISGHTALYWYRQSLGQGPEFLIYFQGTGAADDSGLPNDRFFAVRPEGSVSTLKIQRTERGDSAVYLCASSRGTNEKLFFGSGTQLSVL.

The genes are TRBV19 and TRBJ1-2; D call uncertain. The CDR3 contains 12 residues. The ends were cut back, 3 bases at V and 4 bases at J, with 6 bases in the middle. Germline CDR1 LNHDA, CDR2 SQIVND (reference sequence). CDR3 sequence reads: CASSMELYGYTF. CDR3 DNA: TGTGCCAGTAGTATGGAGCTCTATGGCTACACCTTC.

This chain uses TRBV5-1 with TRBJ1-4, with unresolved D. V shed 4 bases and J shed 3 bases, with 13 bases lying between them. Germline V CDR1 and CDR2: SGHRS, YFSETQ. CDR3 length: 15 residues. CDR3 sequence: CASSVAPDSNEKLFF. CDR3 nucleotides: TGCGCCAGCAGCGTGGCTCCGGACTCTAATGAAAAACTGTTTTTT.

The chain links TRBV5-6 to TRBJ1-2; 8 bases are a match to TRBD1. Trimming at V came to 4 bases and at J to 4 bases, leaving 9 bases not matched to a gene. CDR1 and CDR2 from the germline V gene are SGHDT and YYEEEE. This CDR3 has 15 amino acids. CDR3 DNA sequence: TGTGCCAGCAGCCAGAGGACAGGGAGGGTCTATGGCTACACCTTC. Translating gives CASSQRTGRVYGYTF.

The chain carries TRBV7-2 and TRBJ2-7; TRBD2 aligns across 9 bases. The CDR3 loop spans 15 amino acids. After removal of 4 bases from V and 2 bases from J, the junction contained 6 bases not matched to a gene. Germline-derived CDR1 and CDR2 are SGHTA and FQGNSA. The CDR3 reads CASSSIAGATYEQYF. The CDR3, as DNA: TGTGCCAGCAGCTCGATAGCGGGGGCTACCTACGAGCAGTACTTC.

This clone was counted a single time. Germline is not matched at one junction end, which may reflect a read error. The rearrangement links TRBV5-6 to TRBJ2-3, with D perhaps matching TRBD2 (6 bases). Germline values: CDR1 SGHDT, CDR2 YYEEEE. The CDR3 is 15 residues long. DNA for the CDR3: TGTGCCAGCAGATTGGTAGCTAGCGGCACAGATACGCAGTATTTT. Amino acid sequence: CASRLVASGTDTQYF.

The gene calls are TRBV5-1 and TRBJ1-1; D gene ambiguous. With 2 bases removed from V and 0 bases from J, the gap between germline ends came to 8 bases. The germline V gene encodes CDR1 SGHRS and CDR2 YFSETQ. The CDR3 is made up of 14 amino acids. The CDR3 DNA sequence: TGCGCCAGCAGCTTCGCGGGGTTGAACACTGAAGCTTTCTTT. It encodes CASSFAGLNTEAFF.

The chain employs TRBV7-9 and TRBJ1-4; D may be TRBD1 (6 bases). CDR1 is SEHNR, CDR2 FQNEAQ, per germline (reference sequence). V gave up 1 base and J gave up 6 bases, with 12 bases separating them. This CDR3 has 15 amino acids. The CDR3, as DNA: TGTGCCAGCAGCTTAGGGCGGGCAGGGGATGAAAAACTGTTTTTT. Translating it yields CASSLGRAGDEKLFF. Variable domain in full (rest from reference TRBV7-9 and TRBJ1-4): DTGVSQNPRHKITKRGQNVTFRCDPISEHNRLYWYRQTLGQGPEFLTYFQNEAQLEKSRLLSDRFSAERPKGSFSTLEIQRTEQGDSAMYLCASSLGRAGDEKLFFGSGTQLSVL.

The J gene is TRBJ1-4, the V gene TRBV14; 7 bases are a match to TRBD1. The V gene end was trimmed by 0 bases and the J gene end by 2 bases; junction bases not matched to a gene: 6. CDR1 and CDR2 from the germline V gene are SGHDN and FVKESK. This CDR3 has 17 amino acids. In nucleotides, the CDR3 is TGTGCCAGCAGCCAAGATGACAGGGTACCCACTAATGAAAAACTGTTTTTT. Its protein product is CASSQDDRVPTNEKLFF.

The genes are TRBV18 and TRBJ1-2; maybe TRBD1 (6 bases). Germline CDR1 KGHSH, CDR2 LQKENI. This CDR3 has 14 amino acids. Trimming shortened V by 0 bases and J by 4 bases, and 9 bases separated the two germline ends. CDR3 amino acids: CASSPPGHSYGYTF. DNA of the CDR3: TGTGCCAGCTCACCACCGGGACACAGCTATGGCTACACCTTC.

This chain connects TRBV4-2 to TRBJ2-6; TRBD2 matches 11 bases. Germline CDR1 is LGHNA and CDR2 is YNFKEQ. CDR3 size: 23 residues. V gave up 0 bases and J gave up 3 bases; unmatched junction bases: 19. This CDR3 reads CASSQDRFPLAGGLGGGANVLTF. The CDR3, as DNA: TGTGCCAGCAGCCAAGACAGATTTCCCCTAGCGGGGGGACTAGGGGGTGGGGCCAACGTCCTGACTTTC.

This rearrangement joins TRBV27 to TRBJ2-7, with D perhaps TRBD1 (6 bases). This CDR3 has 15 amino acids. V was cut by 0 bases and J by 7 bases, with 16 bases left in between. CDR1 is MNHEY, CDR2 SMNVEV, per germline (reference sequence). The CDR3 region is CASSLSTRGAREQYF. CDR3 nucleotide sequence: TGTGCCAGCAGTTTATCGACCAGGGGAGCCAGGGAGCAGTACTTC.

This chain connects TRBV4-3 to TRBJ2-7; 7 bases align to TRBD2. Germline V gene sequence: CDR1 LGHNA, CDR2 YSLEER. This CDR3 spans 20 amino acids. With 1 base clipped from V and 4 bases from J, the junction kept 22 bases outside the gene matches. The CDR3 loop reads CASSQVYHRTKGRARYEQYF. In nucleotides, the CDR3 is TGCGCCAGCAGCCAAGTATATCACAGGACGAAGGGGAGGGCACGTTACGAGCAGTACTTC.